One sample yielded the 2 T cell receptor beta chains listed below, sequenced in a study of control samples from healthy donors and cancer patients. Using immunoSEQ multiplex PCR, the repertoire was profiled, and TCRdb retains in-frame clones only, with some absent. The sample has approximately 150,000 clones; approximately 94% are singletons. The sequencing input was blood. These receptor sequences come from a man aged 18-30 years in good health.

This chain joins TRBV3-1 (or the pseudogene TRBV3-2) and TRBJ1-2; D call uncertain. From germline, CDR1 is LGHDT and CDR2 YNNKEL (reference sequence). Trimming removed 4 bases from V and 0 bases from J, with 6 bases in between. CDR3 length: 13 amino acids. For the CDR3, the DNA is TGTGCCAGCAGCCGGAAGCCTAACTATGGCTACACCTTC. The encoded protein is CASSRKPNYGYTF.

The chain is built from TRBV24-1 and TRBJ2-7; TRBD1 or TRBD2 may be the D gene (5 bases each). This CDR3 has 15 amino acids. V lost 3 bases and J 6 bases, leaving 17 bases between the germline ends. The germline V gene has CDR1 KGHDR and CDR2 SFDVKD. CDR3 in amino acids: CATSDSRDPTPEQYF. CDR3 sequence (DNA): TGTGCCACCAGTGATAGCCGGGACCCGACGCCCGAGCAGTACTTC.